The 32 T cell receptor beta chains below were found in one sample sequenced in a study of blood T cell repertoires in COVID-19. The assay was immunoSEQ multiplex PCR, and TCRdb's table has in-frame clones only and misses some. The sample comprises approximately 200,000 clones, 82% of which are singletons, and 10% to 15% rests with the top ten. The sample was PBMCs or T cells enriched from blood (not recorded which). All receptors derive from a man in his forties who had recovered from COVID-19.

This clone was seen just once. This chain links TRBV2 with TRBJ1-4; 8 nucleotides match TRBD1. Germline V lookup: CDR1 SNHLY, CDR2 FYNNEI. The trim removed 7 bases at V and 2 bases at J, leaving 3 bases unmatched. The CDR3 is 14 amino acids. The CDR3 nucleotides are TGTGCCAGCACCCGGACAGGGACTAATGAAAAACTGTTTTTT. It specifies CASTRTGTNEKLFF.

V is TRBV4-3 and J is TRBJ2-3; tentative D call: TRBD1 (5 bases). The germline V gene encodes CDR1 LGHNA and CDR2 YSLEER. V was shortened by 4 bases and J by 0 bases, with 11 bases between the two germline ends. The CDR3 runs to 15 residues. The CDR3 reads CASSRTQTSTDTQYF. CDR3 nucleotide sequence: TGCGCCAGCAGCCGGACACAAACTAGCACAGATACGCAGTATTTT.

This chain links TRBV2 with TRBJ2-5; TRBD2 matches 7 bases. The germline V gene encodes CDR1 SNHLY and CDR2 FYNNEI. The CDR3 sequence is 15 residues long. After removal of 4 bases from V and 5 bases from J, the junction contained 10 bases not matched to a gene. The CDR3 nucleotides read TGTGCCAGCAGTGCTTCGGGCGCGGGGGAGGAGACCCAGTACTTC. This translates into CASSASGAGEETQYF.

V and J are TRBV27 and TRBJ1-2; D might be TRBD1 (5 bases). Germline CDR1 is MNHEY and CDR2 is SMNVEV (reference sequence). CDR3 length: 16 amino acids. The ends were cut back, 0 bases at V and 7 bases at J, with 18 bases in the middle. The CDR3 nucleotides read TGTGCCAGCAGTTTATCCTGGGGACTCCCGAAGGGTGGCTACACCTTC. It codes for CASSLSWGLPKGGYTF.

The J gene is TRBJ1-5, the V gene TRBV28, with a weak D call TRBD1 (6 bases). V lost 6 bases and J 7 bases, leaving 13 bases between the germline ends. This CDR3 spans 13 amino acids. Germline V lookup: CDR1 MDHEN, CDR2 SYDVKM. CDR3 bases: TGTGCCAGCAGCTTGGGCAGGGGACAGCCCCAGCATTTT. Its protein product is CASSLGRGQPQHF.

The chain couples TRBV5-4 to TRBJ1-4; 9 bases fit TRBD1. Germline V lookup: CDR1 SGHNT, CDR2 YYREEE (reference sequence). This CDR3 comprises 16 residues. With 0 bases clipped from V and 5 bases from J, the junction kept 5 bases outside the gene matches. CDR3 nucleotides: TGTGCCAGCAGCTTGGGAGGACAGGGGATGAATGAAAAACTGTTTTTT. The encoded protein is CASSLGGQGMNEKLFF.

The gene calls are TRBV19 and TRBJ1-1; a possible D gene is TRBD1 (6 bases). The germline V and J ends were trimmed by 1 base and 0 bases, with 15 bases remaining between them. Germline V lookup: CDR1 LNHDA, CDR2 SQIVND (reference sequence). This CDR3 has 17 residues. The CDR3 region has the DNA TGTGCCAGTAGTATAGCCCGGACAGAGATCATGAACACTGAAGCTTTCTTT. Protein: CASSIARTEIMNTEAFF.

This rearrangement joins TRBV7-3 to TRBJ2-2; no clear D gene. This CDR3 spans 12 amino acids. Per the germline V gene, CDR1 is SGHTA and CDR2 is FQGTGA. The germline V and J ends were trimmed by 5 bases and 6 bases, with 7 bases remaining between them. CDR3 loop: CASSPQSGELFF. CDR3 sequence (DNA): TGTGCCAGCAGCCCCCAGTCCGGGGAGCTGTTTTTT.

The chain couples TRBV7-3 to TRBJ1-1; D unclear. Germline V gene data show CDR1 as SGHTA and CDR2 as FQGTGA. The ends were cut back, 2 bases at V and 2 bases at J, with 12 bases in the middle. This CDR3 has 15 amino acids. The CDR3 spells CASSLLAGANTEAFF. The CDR3 DNA follows: TGTGCCAGCAGCTTATTAGCGGGTGCTAACACTGAAGCTTTCTTT.

The sample holds one count of this clone. The chain is built from TRBV2 and TRBJ2-2; D may be TRBD1 (7 bases). This CDR3 spans 14 amino acids. V dropped 11 bases and J dropped 6 bases, with 19 bases sitting between them. CDR1 is SNHLY and CDR2 is FYNNEI in the germline V gene. DNA of the CDR3: TGTGCCCTGACCAGGGGGGAGCGGGCCGGGGAGCTGTTTTTT. Translation gives CALTRGERAGELFF.

V and J are TRBV27 and TRBJ1-6; D unresolved. Germline V gene lookup returns CDR1 MNHEY and CDR2 SMNVEV (reference sequence). The CDR3 consists of 16 residues. The V and J ends lost 1 base and 9 bases respectively, with 16 bases between them. The CDR3 here is CASSLWALEDGSPLHF. The DNA of the CDR3 is TGTGCCAGCAGTTTATGGGCCCTGGAAGACGGTTCACCCCTCCACTTT.

The chain has TRBV9 and TRBJ2-1; TRBD2 matches 9 bases. V was clipped by 0 bases and J by 0 bases; unmatched bases: 7. CDR1 is SGDLS, CDR2 YYNGEE, per germline. This CDR3 is built from 18 residues. CDR3: CASSVGGRALSSYNEQFF. The CDR3, as DNA: TGTGCCAGCAGCGTAGGCGGGAGGGCCCTGAGCTCCTACAATGAGCAGTTCTTC.

The CDR3: CASSRAGPPQHF. CDR3 sequence (DNA): TGTGCCAGCAGCCGGGCAGGTCCGCCCCAGCATTTT. This chain uses TRBV14 with TRBJ1-5; no clear D. Germline-derived CDR1 and CDR2 are SGHDN and FVKESK. Between the trimmed V and J ends, which lost 4 bases and 9 bases, there was a span of 10 bases. This CDR3 contains 12 residues.

The chain combines TRBV5-1 with TRBJ2-5; no reliable D call. The CDR3 is 15 amino acids. Germline CDR1 reads SGHRS; CDR2 reads YFSETQ. Trimming took off 0 bases at V and 1 base at J, with 10 bases between the two ends. This CDR3 is CASSLGQVFQETQYF. The CDR3 coding sequence is TGCGCCAGCAGCTTGGGTCAGGTTTTCCAAGAGACCCAGTACTTC.

This chain joins TRBV12-5 and TRBJ1-5; TRBD1 agrees at 7 bases. The CDR3 is 15 residues long. Germline V gives CDR1 LGHNT, CDR2 FRNRAP. J gave up 3 bases and V 2 bases, and 4 bases lay outside the gene matches. As DNA, the CDR3 is TGTGCTAGTGGTTTGTACAGGGGATTCAATCAGCCCCAGCATTTT. It translates to CASGLYRGFNQPQHF.

This chain joins TRBV21-1 and TRBJ2-7; TRBD2, the D gene given by the table, was not confirmed from the DNA. TRBV21-1 is classified as a pseudogene. The CDR3 has 14 amino acids. CDR3 sequence (DNA): TGTGCCAGCTATCCGACTAGCGCCTCCTACGAGCAGTACGTC. Protein: CASYPTSASYEQYV.

This rearrangement joins TRBV3-1 (or the pseudogene TRBV3-2) to TRBJ2-7; 9 bases fit TRBD2. From germline, CDR1 is LGHDT and CDR2 YNNKEL (reference sequence). Trimming took 0 bases from V and 0 from J; bases not matched to a gene: 12. This CDR3 region has 19 residues. CDR3 amino acids: CASSQDGEREANPSYEQYV. In DNA, the CDR3 is TGTGCCAGCAGCCAAGATGGGGAGCGGGAGGCTAACCCCTCCTACGAGCAGTACGTC.

This chain joins TRBV6-4 and TRBJ2-5, with D possibly TRBD2 on 5 matching bases. The V and J ends lost 0 bases and 4 bases respectively, with 6 bases between them. The CDR3 is made up of 13 amino acids. The germline V gene encodes CDR1 MRHNA and CDR2 SNTAGT. CDR3: CASSDSEGETQYF. The CDR3 nucleotides read TGTGCCAGCAGTGACTCAGAGGGAGAGACCCAGTACTTC.

This rearrangement joins TRBV19 to TRBJ2-7; 7 nucleotides agree with TRBD2. This CDR3 spans 14 amino acids. CDR1 and CDR2 (germline): LNHDA, SQIVND (reference sequence). V was pared by 5 bases and J by 1 base, with 5 bases of the junction left unmatched. The CDR3 here is CASSAASGSYEQYF. The CDR3 DNA reads as TGTGCCAGTAGTGCGGCTAGCGGTTCCTACGAGCAGTACTTC. Together with reference TRBV19 and TRBJ2-7, the CDR3 gives the full variable domain: DGGITQSPKYLFRKEGQNVTLSCEQNLNHDAMYWYRQDPGQGLRLIYYSQIVNDFQKGDIAEGYSVSREKKESFPLTVTSAQKNPTAFYLCASSAASGSYEQYFGPGTRLTVT.

This clone was found a few times. The rearrangement links TRBV7-8 to TRBJ1-6; 7 nucleotides agree with TRBD1. Germline V gene lookup returns CDR1 SGHVS and CDR2 FQNEAQ. The CDR3 is made up of 16 amino acids. V lost 3 bases and J lost 6; bases outside the gene matches: 8. CDR3 loop: CASSLEGAVGNSPLHF. The CDR3 nucleotides read TGTGCCAGCAGCTTGGAGGGGGCCGTGGGTAATTCACCCCTCCACTTT. The variable domain in full, completed from reference TRBV7-8 and TRBJ1-6, reads GAGVSQSPRYKVAKRGQDVALRCDPISGHVSLFWYQQALGQGPEFLTYFQNEAQLDKSGLPSDRFFAERPEGSVSTLKIQRTQQEDSAVYLCASSLEGAVGNSPLHFGNGTRLTVT.

This sequence joins TRBV2 and TRBJ1-4; 10 positions match TRBD1. Per the germline V gene, CDR1 is SNHLY and CDR2 is FYNNEI. The V gene end was trimmed by 4 bases and the J gene end by 6 bases; junction bases not matched to a gene: 2. The CDR3 loop spans 14 amino acids. The CDR3 loop is CASSGDRGYEKLFF. The CDR3 bases are TGTGCCAGCAGTGGGGACAGGGGTTATGAAAAACTGTTTTTT.

The J gene is TRBJ2-3, the V gene TRBV19, with TRBD2 matching over 10 bases. The CDR3 consists of 13 residues. With V trimmed by 5 bases and J by 8 bases, 4 bases remained unmatched. Per germline, CDR1 LNHDA and CDR2 SQIVND (reference sequence). The CDR3 here is CASSPLAGATQYF. The CDR3 bases are TGTGCCAGTAGTCCCCTAGCGGGAGCTACGCAGTATTTT.

This clone was counted a single time. This CDR3 is CASSKSGQTYEQYV. CDR3 DNA sequence: TGTGCCAGCAGTAAGTCGGGACAGACCTACGAGCAGTACGTC. The V gene is TRBV27, the J gene TRBJ2-7; 7 nucleotides align to TRBD1. This CDR3 is 14 amino acids long. Germline CDR1 and CDR2: MNHEY and SMNVEV (reference sequence). V trimming: 5 bases; J trimming: 2 bases; junction bases outside the gene matches: 6.

The chain uses TRBV9 and TRBJ2-4; 7 bases are shared with TRBD1. In germline, CDR1 is SGDLS, CDR2 YYNGEE. CDR3 length: 15 residues. Trimming at V came to 3 bases and at J to 4 bases, leaving 7 bases not matched to a gene. This CDR3 is CASSARGQLKNIQYF. DNA of the CDR3: TGTGCCAGCAGCGCTCGGGGACAGCTTAAAAACATTCAGTACTTC.

This chain connects TRBV30 to TRBJ2-1, with TRBD2 identical over 9 bases. The trim removed 4 bases at V and 8 bases at J, leaving 9 bases unmatched. Germline values: CDR1 GTSNPN, CDR2 SVGIG (reference sequence). This CDR3 is built from 14 residues. CDR3 nucleotides: TGTGCCTGGAATGGCGGCGGGAGGGTTGATGAGCAGTTCTTC. It translates to CAWNGGGRVDEQFF.

The rearrangement uses TRBV18 and TRBJ2-5; no clear D. Trimming left V 2 bases short and J 3 bases short, with 13 bases between. The length of the CDR3 is 15 residues. The V gene's germline CDR1 is KGHSH and CDR2 LQKENI. The CDR3 sequence: CASSPIFSREETQYF. In DNA, the CDR3 is TGTGCCAGCTCACCAATATTTAGCCGGGAAGAGACCCAGTACTTC.

The CDR3 sequence: CASREVSNYGYTF. The CDR3 coding sequence is TGTGCCAGCCGCGAGGTCTCTAACTATGGCTACACCTTC. V is TRBV6-5 and J is TRBJ1-2; D not resolved. Germline-derived CDR1 and CDR2 are MNHEY and SVGAGI. With 8 bases removed from V and 0 bases from J, the gap between germline ends came to 10 bases. This CDR3 has 13 residues.

V usage is TRBV6-2 or TRBV6-3 and J usage is TRBJ2-4; D gene ambiguous. Germline loops: CDR1 MNHEY, CDR2 SVGEGT. The CDR3 length is 16 residues. Between the trimmed V and J ends, which lost 2 bases and 0 bases, there was a span of 11 bases. CDR3 loop: CASSYMQALAKNIQYF. CDR3 sequence (DNA): TGTGCCAGCAGTTACATGCAGGCACTAGCCAAAAACATTCAGTACTTC.

This clone was counted a single time. This chain connects TRBV2 to TRBJ2-7, with 8 bases fitting TRBD2. Germline V gene sequence: CDR1 SNHLY, CDR2 FYNNEI. Trimming cost V 6 bases and J 6 bases; bases outside gene matches: 13. The CDR3 is 15 amino acids. CDR3 amino acids: CASSFLESGRGEQYV. The CDR3, as DNA: TGTGCCAGCAGCTTCTTGGAGAGCGGGAGAGGCGAGCAGTACGTC.

The chain couples TRBV7-6 to TRBJ1-2; 10 nucleotides agree with TRBD1. Germline V lookup: CDR1 SGHVS, CDR2 FNYEAQ. J lost 5 bases, V lost 1 base, and 4 bases had no gene match. The CDR3 is 15 residues long. CDR3 in amino acids: CASSLGQGAQYGYTF. The CDR3 DNA reads TGTGCCAGCAGCTTAGGACAGGGGGCGCAGTATGGCTACACCTTC.

The genes are TRBV4-2 and TRBJ1-4; no reliable D call. The germline V gene has CDR1 LGHNA and CDR2 YNFKEQ. Trimming took off 5 bases at V and 7 bases at J, with 11 bases between the two ends. This CDR3 has 13 amino acids. CDR3 coding DNA: TGTGCCAGCAGCGTCCTCAGGCGTGAAAAACTGTTTTTT. Amino acids: CASSVLRREKLFF.

The chain couples TRBV7-2 to TRBJ2-3, with D possibly being TRBD2 (6 bases). V was trimmed by 5 bases and J by 4 bases, leaving 19 bases between them. In germline, CDR1 is SGHTA, CDR2 FQGNSA. The CDR3 is 16 amino acids. CDR3 sequence (DNA): TGTGCCAGCAGCCCGTTTGTGCCGGGAGTGGCAGATACGCAGTATTTT. Encoded protein: CASSPFVPGVADTQYF.